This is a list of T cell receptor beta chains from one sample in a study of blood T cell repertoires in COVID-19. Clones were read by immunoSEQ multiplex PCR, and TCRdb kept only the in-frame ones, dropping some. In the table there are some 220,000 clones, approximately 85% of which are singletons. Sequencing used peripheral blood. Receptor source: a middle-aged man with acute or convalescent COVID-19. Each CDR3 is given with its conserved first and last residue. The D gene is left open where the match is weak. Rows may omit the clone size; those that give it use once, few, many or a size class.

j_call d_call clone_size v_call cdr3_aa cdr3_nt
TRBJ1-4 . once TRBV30 CAWRGLQHEKLFF TGTGCCTGGAGGGGACTGCAGCATGAAAAACTGTTTTTT
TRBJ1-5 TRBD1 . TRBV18 CASSPPGQGSQPQHF TGTGCCAGCTCACCCCCGGGACAGGGTTCTCAGCCCCAGCATTTT
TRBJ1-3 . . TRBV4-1 CASSQEEQSRNTIYF TGCGCCAGCAGCCAAGAGGAACAGAGTAGAAACACCATATATTTT
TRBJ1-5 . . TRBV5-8 CASSPRGGIGQPQHF TGTGCCAGCAGCCCACGGGGGGGTATAGGACAGCCCCAGCATTTT
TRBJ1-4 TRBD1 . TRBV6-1 CASSEIQGATEKLFF TGTGCCAGCAGTGAAATTCAGGGGGCGACGGAAAAACTGTTTTTT
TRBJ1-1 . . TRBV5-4 CASSVTGYTEAFF TGTGCCAGCAGCGTCACAGGGTACACTGAAGCTTTCTTT
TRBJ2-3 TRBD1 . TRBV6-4 CATSFDRGQGDTQYF TGTGCCACCTCGTTCGACAGGGGGCAGGGAGATACGCAGTATTTT
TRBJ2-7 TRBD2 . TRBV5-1 CASRKPVLAGGDYEQYF TGCGCCAGCAGGAAGCCAGTCCTAGCGGGAGGGGACTACGAGCAGTACTTC
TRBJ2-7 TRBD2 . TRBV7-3 CASSLAGGVYEQYF TGTGCCAGCAGCTTAGCGGGGGGCGTATACGAGCAGTACTTC
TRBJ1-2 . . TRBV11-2 CASSQNRRANYGYTF TGTGCCAGCAGCCAAAACCGCCGAGCTAACTATGGCTACACCTTC
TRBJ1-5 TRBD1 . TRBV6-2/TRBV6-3 CASSYLRPRGADQPQHF TGTGCCAGCAGTTACCTCAGACCCAGGGGGGCCGATCAGCCCCAGCATTTT
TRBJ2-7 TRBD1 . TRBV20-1 CSASSFVDRGSYEQYF TGCAGTGCTAGTAGCTTCGTGGACAGGGGATCCTACGAGCAGTACTTC
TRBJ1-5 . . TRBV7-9 CASSSQGTQPQHF TGTGCCAGCAGCTCCCAGGGTACTCAGCCCCAGCATTTT
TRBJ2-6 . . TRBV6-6 CASSKGAGANVLTF TGTGCCAGCAGTAAAGGAGCTGGGGCCAACGTCCTGACTTTC
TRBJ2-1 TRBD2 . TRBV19 CASSPTLAGGRWEQFF TGTGCCAGTAGTCCGACACTAGCGGGAGGGCGTTGGGAGCAGTTCTTC
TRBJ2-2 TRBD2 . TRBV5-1 CASSPTSGGSGELFF TGCGCCAGCAGCCCCACTAGCGGGGGTAGCGGGGAGCTGTTTTTT
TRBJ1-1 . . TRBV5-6 CASRDGLGGNTEAFF TGTGCCAGCAGGGACGGACTCGGGGGGAACACTGAAGCTTTCTTT
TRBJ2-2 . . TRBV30 CAWSEGQLNTGELFF TGTGCCTGGAGTGAAGGACAGTTGAACACCGGGGAGCTGTTTTTT
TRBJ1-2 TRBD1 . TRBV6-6 CASATGDYGYTF TGTGCCAGCGCTACAGGGGACTATGGCTACACCTTC
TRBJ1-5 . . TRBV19 CASSGRVGQPQHF TGTGCCAGTTCCGGCAGGGTAGGGCAGCCCCAGCATTTT
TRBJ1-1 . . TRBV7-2 CASSLGANTEAFF TGTGCCAGCAGCTTAGGGGCGAACACTGAAGCTTTCTTT
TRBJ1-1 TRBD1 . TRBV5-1 CASSGGTGGNTEAFF TGCGCCAGCAGCGGAGGGACAGGGGGAAACACTGAAGCTTTCTTT